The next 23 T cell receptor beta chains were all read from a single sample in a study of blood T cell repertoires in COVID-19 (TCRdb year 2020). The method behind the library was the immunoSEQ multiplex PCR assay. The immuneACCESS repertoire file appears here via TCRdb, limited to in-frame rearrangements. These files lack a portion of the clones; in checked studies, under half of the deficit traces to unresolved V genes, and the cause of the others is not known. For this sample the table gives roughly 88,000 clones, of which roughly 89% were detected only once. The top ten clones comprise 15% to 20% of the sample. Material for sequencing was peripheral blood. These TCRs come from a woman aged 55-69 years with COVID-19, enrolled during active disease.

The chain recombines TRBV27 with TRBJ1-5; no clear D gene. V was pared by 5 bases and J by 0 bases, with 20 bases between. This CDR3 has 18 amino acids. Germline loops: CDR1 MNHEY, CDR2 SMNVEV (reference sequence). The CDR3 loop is CASSPLVDIPNSNQPQHF. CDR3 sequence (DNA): TGTGCCAGCAGTCCACTCGTCGACATACCAAATAGCAATCAGCCCCAGCATTTT.

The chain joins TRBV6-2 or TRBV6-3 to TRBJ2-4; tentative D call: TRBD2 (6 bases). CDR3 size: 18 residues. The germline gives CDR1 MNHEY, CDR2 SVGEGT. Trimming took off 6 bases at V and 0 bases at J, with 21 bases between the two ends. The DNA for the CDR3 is TGTGCCAGCAGCACTCTACCCGGTGGGGGACTAGCCAAAAACATTCAGTACTTC. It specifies CASSTLPGGGLAKNIQYF.

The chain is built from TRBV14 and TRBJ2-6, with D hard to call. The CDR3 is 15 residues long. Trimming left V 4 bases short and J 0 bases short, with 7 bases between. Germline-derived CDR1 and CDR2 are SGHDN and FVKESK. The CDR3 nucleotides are TGTGCCAGCAGCCTCTTTCTCTCTGGGGCCAACGTCCTGACTTTC. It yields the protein CASSLFLSGANVLTF. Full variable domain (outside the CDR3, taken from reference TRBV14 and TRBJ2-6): EAGVTQFPSHSVIEKGQTVTLRCDPISGHDNLYWYRRVMGKEIKFLLHFVKESKQDESGMPNNRFLAERTGGTYSTLKVQPAELEDSGVYFCASSLFLSGANVLTFGAGSRLTVL.

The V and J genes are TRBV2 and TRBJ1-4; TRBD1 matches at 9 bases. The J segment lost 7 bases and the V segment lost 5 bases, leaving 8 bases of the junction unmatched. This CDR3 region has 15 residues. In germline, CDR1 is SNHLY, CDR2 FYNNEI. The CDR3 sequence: CASSNRDREGEKLFF. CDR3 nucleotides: TGTGCCAGCAGTAACCGGGACAGGGAAGGTGAAAAACTGTTTTTT. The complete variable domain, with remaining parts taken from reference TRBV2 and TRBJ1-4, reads EPEVTQTPSHQVTQMGQEVILRCVPISNHLYFYWYRQILGQKVEFLVSFYNNEISEKSEIFDDQFSVERPDGSNFTLKIRSTKLEDSAMYFCASSNRDREGEKLFFGSGTQLSVL.

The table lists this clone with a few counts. This chain's CDR3 is CASSAEYTDTQYF. The CDR3 DNA is TGTGCCAGCAGTGCGGAGTACACAGATACGCAGTATTTT. The V and J genes are TRBV2 and TRBJ2-3; D uncertain. The V end lost 4 bases, the J end lost 2 bases, and 7 bases lay between the germline ends. Germline V gene data show CDR1 as SNHLY and CDR2 as FYNNEI. This CDR3 region has 13 residues.

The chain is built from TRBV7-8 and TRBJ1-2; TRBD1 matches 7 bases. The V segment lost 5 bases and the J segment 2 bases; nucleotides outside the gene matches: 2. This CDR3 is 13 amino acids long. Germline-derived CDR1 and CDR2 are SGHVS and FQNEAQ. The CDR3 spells CASSRDSNYGYTF. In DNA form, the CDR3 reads TGTGCCAGCAGCCGGGACAGCAACTATGGCTACACCTTC.

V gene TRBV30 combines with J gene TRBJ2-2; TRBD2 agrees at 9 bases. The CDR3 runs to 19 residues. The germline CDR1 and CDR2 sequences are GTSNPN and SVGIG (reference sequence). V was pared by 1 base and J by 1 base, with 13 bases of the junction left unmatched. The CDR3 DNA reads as TGTGCCTGGAGTGAGATCCCAGCGGGGGGCAGGATGAACACCGGGGAGCTGTTTTTT. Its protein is CAWSEIPAGGRMNTGELFF. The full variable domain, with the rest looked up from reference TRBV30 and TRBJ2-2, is SQTIHQWPATLVQPVGSPLSLECTVEGTSNPNLYWYRQAAGRGLQLLFYSVGIGQISSEVPQNLSASRPQDRQFILSSKKLLLSDSGFYLCAWSEIPAGGRMNTGELFFGEGSRLTVL.

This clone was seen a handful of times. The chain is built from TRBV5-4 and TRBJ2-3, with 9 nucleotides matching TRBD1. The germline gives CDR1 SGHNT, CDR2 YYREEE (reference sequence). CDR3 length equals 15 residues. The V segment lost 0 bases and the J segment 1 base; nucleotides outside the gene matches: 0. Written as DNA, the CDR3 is TGTGCCAGCAGCTTGGACAGGGGGCGCACAGATACGCAGTATTTT. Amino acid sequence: CASSLDRGRTDTQYF.

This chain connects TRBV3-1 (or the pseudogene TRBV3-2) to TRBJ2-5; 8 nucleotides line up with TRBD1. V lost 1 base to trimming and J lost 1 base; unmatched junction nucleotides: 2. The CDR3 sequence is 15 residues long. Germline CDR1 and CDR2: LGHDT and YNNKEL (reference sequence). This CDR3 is CASSQVQGGQETQYF. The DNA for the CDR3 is TGTGCCAGCAGCCAAGTACAGGGGGGCCAAGAGACCCAGTACTTC.

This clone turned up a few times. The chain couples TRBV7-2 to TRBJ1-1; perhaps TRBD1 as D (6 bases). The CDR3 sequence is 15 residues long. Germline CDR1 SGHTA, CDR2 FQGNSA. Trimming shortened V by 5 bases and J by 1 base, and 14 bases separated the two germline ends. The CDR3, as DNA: TGTGCCAGCAGCCCGGACAGAGAATGGAACACTGAAGCTTTCTTT. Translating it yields CASSPDREWNTEAFF.

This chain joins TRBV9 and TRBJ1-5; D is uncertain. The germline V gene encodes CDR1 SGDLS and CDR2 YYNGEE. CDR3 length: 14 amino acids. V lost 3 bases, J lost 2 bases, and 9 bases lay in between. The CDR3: CASSGAQGNQPQHF. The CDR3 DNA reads TGTGCCAGCAGCGGAGCTCAGGGCAATCAGCCCCAGCATTTT.

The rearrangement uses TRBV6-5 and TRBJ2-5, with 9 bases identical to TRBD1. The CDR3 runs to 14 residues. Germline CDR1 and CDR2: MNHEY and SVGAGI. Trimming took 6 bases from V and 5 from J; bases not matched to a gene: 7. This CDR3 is CASRGDRGVETQYF. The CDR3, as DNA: TGTGCCAGCAGGGGAGACAGGGGGGTCGAGACCCAGTACTTC.

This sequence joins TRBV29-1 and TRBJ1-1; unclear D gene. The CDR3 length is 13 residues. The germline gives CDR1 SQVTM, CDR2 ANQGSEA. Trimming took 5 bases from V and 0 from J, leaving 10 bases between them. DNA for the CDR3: TGCAGCGTTCGTTTAAGCATGAACACTGAAGCTTTCTTT. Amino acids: CSVRLSMNTEAFF.

CDR3 sequence (DNA): TGTGCCAGCAGCCAAGGACAGGGGTTGGACACTGAAGCTTTCTTT. Residues: CASSQGQGLDTEAFF. The chain carries TRBV3-1 (or the pseudogene TRBV3-2) and TRBJ1-1; 8 bases are shared with TRBD1. After removal of 1 base from V and 3 bases from J, the junction contained 4 bases not matched to a gene. The CDR3 totals 15 residues. Germline CDR1 is LGHDT and CDR2 is YNNKEL (reference sequence).

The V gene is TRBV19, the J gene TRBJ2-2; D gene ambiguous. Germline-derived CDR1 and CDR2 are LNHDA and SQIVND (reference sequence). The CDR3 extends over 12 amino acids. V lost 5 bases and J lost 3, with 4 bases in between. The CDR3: CASSPYTGELFF. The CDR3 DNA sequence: TGTGCCAGTAGTCCCTACACCGGGGAGCTGTTTTTT.

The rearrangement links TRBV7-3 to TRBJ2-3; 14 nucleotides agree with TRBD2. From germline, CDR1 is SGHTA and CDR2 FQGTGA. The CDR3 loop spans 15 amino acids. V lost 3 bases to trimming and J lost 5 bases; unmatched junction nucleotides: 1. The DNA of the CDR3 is TGTGCCAGCAGCTTGGGGACTAGCGGGGGAGATACGCAGTATTTT. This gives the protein CASSLGTSGGDTQYF.

CDR3 nucleotide sequence: TGTGCCAGTAAAAATTACTATGGCTACACCTTC. It encodes CASKNYYGYTF. The rearrangement links TRBV6-5 to TRBJ1-2; D not resolved. Trimming stripped 9 bases from V and 3 bases from J, with 8 bases between. The length of the CDR3 is 11 residues. The germline gives CDR1 MNHEY, CDR2 SVGAGI.

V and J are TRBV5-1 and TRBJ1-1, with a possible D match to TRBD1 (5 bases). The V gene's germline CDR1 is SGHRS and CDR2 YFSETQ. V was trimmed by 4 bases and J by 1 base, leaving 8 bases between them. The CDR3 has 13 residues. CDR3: CASSAGGNTEAFF. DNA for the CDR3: TGCGCCAGCAGCGCCGGGGGGAACACTGAAGCTTTCTTT.

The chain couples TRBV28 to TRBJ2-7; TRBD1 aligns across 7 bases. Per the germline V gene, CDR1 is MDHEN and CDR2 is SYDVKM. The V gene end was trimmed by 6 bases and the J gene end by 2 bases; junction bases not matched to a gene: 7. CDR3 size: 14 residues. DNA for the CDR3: TGTGCCAGCAGCCCCGGGACAGTAACCTACGAGCAGTACTTC. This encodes CASSPGTVTYEQYF.

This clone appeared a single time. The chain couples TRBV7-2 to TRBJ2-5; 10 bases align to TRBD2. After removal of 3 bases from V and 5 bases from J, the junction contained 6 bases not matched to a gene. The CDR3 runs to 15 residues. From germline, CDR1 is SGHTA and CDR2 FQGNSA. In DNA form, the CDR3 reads TGTGCCAGCAGCTTGAATAGCGGGGGGTGGGAGACCCAGTACTTC. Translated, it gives CASSLNSGGWETQYF.

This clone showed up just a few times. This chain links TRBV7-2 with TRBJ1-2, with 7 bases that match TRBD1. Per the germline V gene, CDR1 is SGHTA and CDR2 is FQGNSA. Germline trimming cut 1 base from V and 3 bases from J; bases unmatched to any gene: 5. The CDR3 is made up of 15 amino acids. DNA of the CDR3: TGTGCCAGCAGCTTAGATTACAGGGGAGACTATGGCTACACCTTC. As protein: CASSLDYRGDYGYTF.

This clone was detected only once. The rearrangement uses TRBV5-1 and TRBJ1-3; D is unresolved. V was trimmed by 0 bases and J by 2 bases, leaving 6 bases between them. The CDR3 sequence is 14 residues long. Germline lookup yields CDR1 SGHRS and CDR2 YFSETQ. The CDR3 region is CASSLGGTGNTIYF. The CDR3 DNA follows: TGCGCCAGCAGCTTGGGAGGAACTGGAAACACCATATATTTT.

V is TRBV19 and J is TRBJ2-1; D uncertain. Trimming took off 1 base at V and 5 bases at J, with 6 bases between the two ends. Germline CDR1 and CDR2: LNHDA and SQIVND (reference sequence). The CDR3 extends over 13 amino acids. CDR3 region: CASSIGPNNEQFF. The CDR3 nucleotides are TGTGCCAGTAGTATAGGGCCCAACAATGAGCAGTTCTTC.